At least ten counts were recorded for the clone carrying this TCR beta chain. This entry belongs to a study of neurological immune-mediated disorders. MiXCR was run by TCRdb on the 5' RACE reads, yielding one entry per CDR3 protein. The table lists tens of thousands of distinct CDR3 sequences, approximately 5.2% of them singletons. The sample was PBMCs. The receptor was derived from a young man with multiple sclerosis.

CDR3 in amino acids: CASSLFPENTEAFF. The CDR3 coding sequence is TGTGCCAGCAGTTTATTTCCGGAGAACACTGAAGCTTTCTTT. The rearrangement uses TRBV12-3 or TRBV12-4 and TRBJ1-1; no firm D call. The CDR3 contains 14 residues. Trimming took 2 bases from V and 1 from J, leaving 8 bases between them.